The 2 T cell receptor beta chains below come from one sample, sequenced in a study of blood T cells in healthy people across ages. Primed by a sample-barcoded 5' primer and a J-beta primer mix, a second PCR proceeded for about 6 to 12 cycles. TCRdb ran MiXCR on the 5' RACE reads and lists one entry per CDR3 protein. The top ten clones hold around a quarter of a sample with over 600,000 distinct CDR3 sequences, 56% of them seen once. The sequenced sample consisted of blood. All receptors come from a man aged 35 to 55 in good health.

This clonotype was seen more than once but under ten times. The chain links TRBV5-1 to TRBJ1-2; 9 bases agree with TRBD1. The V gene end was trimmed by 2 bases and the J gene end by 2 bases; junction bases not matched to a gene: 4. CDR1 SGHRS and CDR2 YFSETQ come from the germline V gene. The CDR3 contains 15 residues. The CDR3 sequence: CASSFTGQGNYGYTF. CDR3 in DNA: TGCGCCAGCAGCTTCACGGGACAGGGAAACTATGGCTACACCTTC.

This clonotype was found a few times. For the CDR3, the DNA is TGTGCCAGCAGAGCAACCCGCAAATCCTCCTACGAGCAGTACTTC. It translates to CASRATRKSSYEQYF. The V and J genes are TRBV28 and TRBJ2-7, with no clear D. The CDR3 is 15 amino acids. CDR1 and CDR2 from the germline V gene are MDHEN and SYDVKM. Between the trimmed V and J ends, which lost 6 bases and 0 bases, there was a span of 15 bases. Full variable domain (remainder filled in from reference TRBV28 and TRBJ2-7): DVKVTQSSRYLVKRTGEKVFLECVQDMDHENMFWYRQDPGLGLRLIYFSYDVKMKEKGDIPEGYSVSREKKERFSLILESASTNQTSMYLCASRATRKSSYEQYFGPGTRLTVT.